These T cell receptor beta chains were read from a single sample in a study of blood T cells in healthy people across ages. Using its own MiXCR run on the 5' RACE reads, TCRdb lists one record per CDR3 protein. The repertoire consists of roughly 800,000 distinct CDR3 sequences, with about 25% occurring once and the leading ten covering 9.4%. The data were also submitted as part of a second study, on T cells of mothers and their children.

The sequenced sample consisted of blood. These receptor sequences come from a boy between 10 and 17 years old in good health. CDR3s include the opening cysteine and the closing phenylalanine or tryptophan. Part of the rows lack a size; the others show once, few, many or a class for expanded clones.

j_call cdr3_length clone_size v_call cdr3_aa
TRBJ1-4 16 - TRBV4-3 CASSQDLGTANEKLFF
TRBJ2-1 14 - TRBV2 CASRLDSSYNEQFF
TRBJ2-3 16 few TRBV10-3 CAISGLEGSSPDTQYF
TRBJ1-1 13 few TRBV10-3 CAISGRDGTEAFF
TRBJ1-4 16 - TRBV20-1 CSASGPGQFLNEKLFF
TRBJ2-1 15 few TRBV29-1 CSVDLPGTGVDEQFF
TRBJ2-7 18 few TRBV6-1 CASPPWSLAGSSRSEQYF
TRBJ2-5 13 - TRBV6-1 CASSEGGAETQYF
TRBJ2-1 16 - TRBV11-2 CASSFEGRLSYNEQFF
TRBJ2-3 14 - TRBV5-1 CATSKETLTDTQYF
TRBJ2-1 14 - TRBV7-3 CASSTGGSLNEQFF
TRBJ2-7 13 - TRBV5-5 CASKPGYSYEQYF
TRBJ1-5 14 - TRBV19 CASSITNSNQPQHF
- 13 few TRBV25-1 CASIGHRVDEQYF
TRBJ2-5 14 - TRBV4-1 CASSQIGGQETQYF
TRBJ2-3 13 few TRBV7-8 CAGGGGSTDTQYF
TRBJ2-5 15 - TRBV19 CASRSTTGPQETQYF